A selection of T cell receptor beta chains follows, all from one sample in a study of blood T cell repertoires in COVID-19. TCRdb's table, derived via immunoSEQ multiplex PCR, lists solely in-frame clones and lacks some. Of around 40,000 clones in the sample, around three quarters were seen once. The specimen was peripheral blood. Source of these receptors: an elderly man with active or convalescent COVID-19. The CDR3 runs from the conserved cysteine through the conserved F or W. D genes are given only for firm matches. A clone size is listed for some rows: how often the clone was seen (once, few, many), or a class if it is expanded.

DNA: TGTGCCAGCAGCTTAGGCCGGGGGAGTAATTCACCCCTCCACTTT
CDR3: CASSLGRGSNSPLHF
V: TRBV7-9
D: .
size: few
J: TRBJ1-6

DNA: TGTGCCAGCTCACCATCAGAGGGCTTCCAAGAGACCCAGTACTTC
CDR3: CASSPSEGFQETQYF
V: TRBV18
D: .
size: .
J: TRBJ2-5

DNA: TGTGCCAGCAGTATACTAGCGGGAGGAGACACAGATACGCAGTATTTT
CDR3: CASSILAGGDTDTQYF
V: TRBV27
D: TRBD2
size: .
J: TRBJ2-3

DNA: TGTGCCAGCAGCTTACGTCAGGGCAGCACTGAAGCTTTCTTT
CDR3: CASSLRQGSTEAFF
V: TRBV7-2
D: .
size: .
J: TRBJ1-1

DNA: TGTGCCAGCAGTTACTCGAAGGGGAAAGGGTACTACTACACCTTC
CDR3: CASSYSKGKGYYYTF
V: TRBV6-6
D: .
size: .
J: TRBJ1-2

DNA: TGTGCCAGCAGTGTTTTAGCGGGGGGTTACACAGATACGCAGTATTTT
CDR3: CASSVLAGGYTDTQYF
V: TRBV7-8
D: TRBD2
size: .
J: TRBJ2-3

DNA: TGTGCCAGCAGTTACGGACTAGCGGGAGTAGAGACCCAGTACTTC
CDR3: CASSYGLAGVETQYF
V: TRBV6-5
D: TRBD2
size: once
J: TRBJ2-5

DNA: TGTGCCAGCAGTGATTCCCGTGGGGACAGGAATCAGCCCCAGCATTTT
CDR3: CASSDSRGDRNQPQHF
V: TRBV5-8
D: TRBD1
size: once
J: TRBJ1-5

DNA: TGTGCCAGTAGTACCCGGGACAGTAGCAATCAGCCCCAGCATTTT
CDR3: CASSTRDSSNQPQHF
V: TRBV19
D: TRBD1
size: .
J: TRBJ1-5

DNA: TGCAGCGTTCGAGCCTGGACAGGCACAGATACGCAGTATTTT
CDR3: CSVRAWTGTDTQYF
V: TRBV29-1
D: .
size: few
J: TRBJ2-3

DNA: TGCGCCAGCAGCCGAGCTGAGCGGGGGGGTTACAATGAGCAGTTCTTC
CDR3: CASSRAERGGYNEQFF
V: TRBV4-1
D: TRBD2
size: .
J: TRBJ2-1

DNA: TGTGCCAGCAGTTACTCGATTTCTACTAGAGGCGAGCAGTACTTC
CDR3: CASSYSISTRGEQYF
V: TRBV6-6
D: .
size: .
J: TRBJ2-7

DNA: TGTGCCGCGGGGCGAAGCGGGACCTACAATGAGCAGTTCTTC
CDR3: CAAGRSGTYNEQFF
V: TRBV18
D: TRBD2
size: .
J: TRBJ2-1

DNA: TGTGCCAGCAGTTACTCCGAAACAGGGGGGTTTGGCTACACCTTC
CDR3: CASSYSETGGFGYTF
V: TRBV6-5
D: TRBD1
size: few
J: TRBJ1-2

DNA: TGTGCCAGCAGACCTACAGGGGGCACTGAAGCTTTCTTT
CDR3: CASRPTGGTEAFF
V: TRBV27
D: TRBD1
size: .
J: TRBJ1-1

DNA: TGTGCCACCAGCAGAGATCAGGCAGGGCACGAGCAGTACTTC
CDR3: CATSRDQAGHEQYF
V: TRBV15
D: .
size: once
J: TRBJ2-7

DNA: TGTGCCAGCAGCGCCACAACAGGGGGTCAGCCCCAGCATTTT
CDR3: CASSATTGGQPQHF
V: TRBV5-8
D: TRBD1
size: .
J: TRBJ1-5

DNA: TGTGCCATCATACTGGGACAGAAAGGACTTAATTCACCCCTCCACTTT
CDR3: CAIILGQKGLNSPLHF
V: TRBV10-3
D: TRBD1
size: .
J: TRBJ1-6

DNA: TGTGCCAGCAGTTGGGGGACACTATCTAGCACAGATACGCAGTATTTT
CDR3: CASSWGTLSSTDTQYF
V: TRBV28
D: .
size: .
J: TRBJ2-3

DNA: TGTGCCAGCAGCGACAGTTATAGCAATCAGCCCCAGCATTTT
CDR3: CASSDSYSNQPQHF
V: TRBV28
D: .
size: few
J: TRBJ1-5

DNA: TGTGCCAGCAGCGTAGCGGGAGTTGGGAATGAGCAGTTCTTC
CDR3: CASSVAGVGNEQFF
V: TRBV27
D: TRBD2
size: .
J: TRBJ2-1

DNA: TGTGCCAGCAGCGTGGGGGGGAGATCTGAAGCTTTCTTT
CDR3: CASSVGGRSEAFF
V: TRBV9
D: .
size: .
J: TRBJ1-1

DNA: TGTGCCAGCAGGCCGGGAGACTGGTCACCCCTCCACTTT
CDR3: CASRPGDWSPLHF
V: TRBV6-6
D: .
size: .
J: TRBJ1-6

DNA: TGTGCTAGTGGTTCTAGTTATAGCTCCTACAATGAGCAGTTCTTC
CDR3: CASGSSYSSYNEQFF
V: TRBV12-5
D: .
size: .
J: TRBJ2-1

DNA: TGCAGCGTTGACGGTAACACCGGGGAGCTGTTTTTT
CDR3: CSVDGNTGELFF
V: TRBV29-1
D: .
size: once
J: TRBJ2-2

DNA: TGTGCCAGCAGCGACAACCCCCGGGGACAGGGGGGCAATGAGCAGTTCTTC
CDR3: CASSDNPRGQGGNEQFF
V: TRBV9
D: TRBD1
size: .
J: TRBJ2-1

DNA: TGTGCCAGCAGCATACCACAGGGGAACACTGAAGCTTTCTTT
CDR3: CASSIPQGNTEAFF
V: TRBV7-2
D: .
size: .
J: TRBJ1-1